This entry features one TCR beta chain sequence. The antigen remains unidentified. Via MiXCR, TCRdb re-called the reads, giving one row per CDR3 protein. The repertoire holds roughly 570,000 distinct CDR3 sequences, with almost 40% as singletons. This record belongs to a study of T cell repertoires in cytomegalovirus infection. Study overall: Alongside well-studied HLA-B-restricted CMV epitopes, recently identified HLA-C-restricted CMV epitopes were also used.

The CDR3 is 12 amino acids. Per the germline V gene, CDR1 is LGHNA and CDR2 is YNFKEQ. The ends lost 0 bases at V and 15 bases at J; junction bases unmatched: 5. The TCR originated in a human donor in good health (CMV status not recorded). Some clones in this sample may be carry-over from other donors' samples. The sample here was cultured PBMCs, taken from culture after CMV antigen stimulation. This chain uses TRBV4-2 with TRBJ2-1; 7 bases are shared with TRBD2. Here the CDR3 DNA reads TGTGCCAGCAGCCAAGAGGGGACTACCCTGTTCTTC. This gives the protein CASSQEGTTLFF.